This is a list of T cell receptor beta chains from one sample in a study of shared clonotypes between healthy human individuals. Assay used: immunoSEQ multiplex PCR; TCRdb lists only in-frame clones, some missing. This table holds about 2.2 million clones, roughly 95% found once. The sample was naive CD8+ T cells from PBMCs. These receptors originate from a man younger than 35 in good health. Some clones in this sample may be carry-over from other donors' samples. Each CDR3 is given with its conserved first and last residue. A D gene is named only where the DNA matches it firmly. Only some rows state a clone size, as once, few, many or a class for expanded clones.

cdr3_nt	cdr3_aa	j_call	d_call	v_call	clone_size	cdr3_length
TGTGCCCAAGGTGCGGCAGGGACTTCCTCTAATGAAAAACTGTTTTTT	CAQGAAGTSSNEKLFF	TRBJ1-4	NA	TRBV30	NA	16
TGTGCCAGCAGCCCCTGGCTAACGATCAATGAAAAACTGTTTTTT	CASSPWLTINEKLFF	TRBJ1-4	NA	TRBV5-5	once	15
TGTGCCAGCAGCGAAGTAGCGGGCTCCTACGAGCAGTACTTC	CASSEVAGSYEQYF	TRBJ2-7	TRBD2	TRBV11-2	NA	14
TGTGCCAGCAGCTTAGTGGGCAGGGCCTACGAGCAGTACTTC	CASSLVGRAYEQYF	TRBJ2-7	NA	TRBV7-9	NA	14
TGTGCCAGCAGCTCCCGGGACAGGGGGCCCTACAATGAGCAGTTCTTC	CASSSRDRGPYNEQFF	TRBJ2-1	TRBD1	TRBV7-9	NA	16
TGTGCCAGCCGACGAACCGCAACTAATGAAAAACTGTTTTTT	CASRRTATNEKLFF	TRBJ1-4	NA	TRBV28	NA	14
TGCGCCAGCAGCCACAGGTCAGGGGCCCTCGTCCAAGAGACCCAGTACTTC	CASSHRSGALVQETQYF	TRBJ2-5	NA	TRBV23-1	NA	17
TGTGCCAGCAGCCTGGACAGGTGGACCGAGCAGTACTTC	CASSLDRWTEQYF	TRBJ2-7	TRBD1	TRBV7-3	NA	13
TGTGCCAGCAGTTACTGGAGGGGGACCTCCTACGAGCAGTACTTC	CASSYWRGTSYEQYF	TRBJ2-7	NA	TRBV6-5	NA	15
TGTGCCAGCAGCCGCCCGGACAGGGACACTGAAGCTTTCTTT	CASSRPDRDTEAFF	TRBJ1-1	TRBD1	TRBV7-9	NA	14
TGTGCCAGTTGCCCAGGTTTGGATACGCAGTATTTT	CASCPGLDTQYF	TRBJ2-3	NA	TRBV2	NA	12